The 5 T cell receptor beta chains below come from one sample, sequenced in a study of metastatic and nonmetastatic thyroid tumors. TCRdb re-called the PCR reads through MiXCR. The sample records more than 35,000 clones, 17% being singletons. Every patient underwent thyroid surgery untreated. Source material: blood. The receptors originated from a male donor with papillary thyroid cancer or a benign thyroid nodule (not recorded which). Some clones in this sample may be carry-over from other donors' samples.

This clone was seen more than once but under ten times. V gene TRBV27 combines with J gene TRBJ1-6, with D unclear. Germline CDR1 MNHEY, CDR2 SMNVEV (reference sequence). Trimming left V 1 base short and J 7 bases short, with 8 bases between. The CDR3 length is 14 residues. The CDR3 loop reads CASSLFPGNSPLHF. For the CDR3, the DNA is TGTGCCAGCAGTTTATTTCCGGGGAATTCACCCCTCCACTTT.

This clone was recorded a few times. The V gene is TRBV24-1, the J gene TRBJ2-2; D not certain. CDR3 length: 11 residues. With 5 bases removed from V and 4 bases from J, the gap between germline ends came to 1 base. CDR1 is KGHDR and CDR2 is SFDVKD in the germline V gene. The CDR3: CATSVTGELFF. The CDR3 nucleotides read TGTGCCACCAGTGTCACCGGGGAGCTGTTTTTT.

This clone was counted at least ten times. This rearrangement joins TRBV7-8 to TRBJ1-1; 8 positions match TRBD1. Germline CDR1 reads SGHVS; CDR2 reads FQNEAQ. V trimming: 3 bases; J trimming: 1 base; junction bases outside the gene matches: 4. CDR3 length: 15 residues. The CDR3 sequence is CASSFGQGGNTEAFF. The CDR3 DNA is TGTGCCAGCAGCTTCGGACAGGGCGGGAACACTGAAGCTTTCTTT. The whole variable domain, remainder taken from reference TRBV7-8 and TRBJ1-1, is GAGVSQSPRYKVAKRGQDVALRCDPISGHVSLFWYQQALGQGPEFLTYFQNEAQLDKSGLPSDRFFAERPEGSVSTLKIQRTQQEDSAVYLCASSFGQGGNTEAFFGQGTRLTVV.

This clone showed up many times. The V call is TRBV28, the J call TRBJ2-1, with D maybe TRBD1 (5 bases). There are 11 residues in the CDR3. Germline V gives CDR1 MDHEN, CDR2 SYDVKM. Trimming took off 7 bases at V and 9 bases at J, with 10 bases between the two ends. The CDR3 bases are TGTGCCAGCAAAACAGGTGGTGAGCAGTTCTTC. It specifies CASKTGGEQFF.

This clone has a count of ten or more. This chain links TRBV19 with TRBJ2-3; 10 positions agree with TRBD2. This CDR3 has 16 residues. CDR1 and CDR2 (germline): LNHDA, SQIVND (reference sequence). J was trimmed by 6 bases and V by 1 base; bases with no gene match: 7. CDR3 amino acids: CASSIGAGGPSDTQYF. CDR3 sequence (DNA): TGTGCCAGTAGTATAGGAGCGGGAGGGCCGTCCGATACGCAGTATTTT. The complete variable domain, with remaining parts taken from reference TRBV19 and TRBJ2-3, reads DGGITQSPKYLFRKEGQNVTLSCEQNLNHDAMYWYRQDPGQGLRLIYYSQIVNDFQKGDIAEGYSVSREKKESFPLTVTSAQKNPTAFYLCASSIGAGGPSDTQYFGPGTRLTVL.